These 28 T cell receptor beta chains originate from one sample sequenced in a study of T-cell memory formation after mild COVID-19. TCRdb independently ran MiXCR on the 5' RACE reads; one entry per CDR3 protein. The repertoire has a few hundred thousand distinct CDR3 sequences, about 16% of them found once; the top ten carry approximately 25%. Sequences were obtained from PBMCs or a T cell subset sorted from them (not recorded which). These TCRs come from a man between 18 and 35 years old who had mild COVID-19 (a few samples of this study predate the infection). Cell type and time point are not known.

This clonotype was counted at least ten times. The chain recombines TRBV11-2 with TRBJ2-1, with D possibly matching TRBD2 (7 bases). The germline gives CDR1 SGHAT, CDR2 FQNNGV. Trimming took off 1 base at V and 2 bases at J, with 9 bases between the two ends. The CDR3 is made up of 15 amino acids. The CDR3 bases are TGTGCCAGCAGCTTAGGGGGGGGGCCCTACAATGAGCAGTTCTTC. Translation gives CASSLGGGPYNEQFF.

The chain links TRBV5-4 to TRBJ2-1, with a possible D match to TRBD2 (7 bases). V lost 0 bases to trimming and J lost 8 bases, with 9 bases between them. Germline CDR1 and CDR2: SGHNT and YYREEE (reference sequence). The CDR3 extends over 13 amino acids. This chain's CDR3 is CASSLGGGYEQFF. The CDR3 nucleotides are TGTGCCAGCAGCTTGGGGGGGGGCTATGAGCAGTTCTTC. The whole variable domain, filled in from reference TRBV5-4 and TRBJ2-1, reads ETGVTQSPTHLIKTRGQQVTLRCSSQSGHNTVSWYQQALGQGPQFIFQYYREEENGRGNFPPRFSGLQFPNYSSELNVNALELDDSALYLCASSLGGGYEQFFGPGTRLTVL.

With respect to this clonotype: Since a much larger clone is just one base distant, this may be a read error. J is TRBJ2-2 and V is TRBV4-3, with D tentatively TRBD2 (5 bases). Germline V gives CDR1 LGHNA, CDR2 YSLEER. Trimming shortened V by 1 base and J by 5 bases, and 14 bases separated the two germline ends. The CDR3 sequence is 16 residues long. DNA of the CDR3: TGCGCCAGCAGCCAAGGAATAGGGAGTGGGACCGGGGAGCTGTTTTTT. Translation gives CASSQGIGSGTGELFF.

The DNA of the CDR3 is TGTGCCAGCAGTGCGGTGGGAAAAAGCAATCAGCCCCAGCATTTT. Translating it yields CASSAVGKSNQPQHF. This sequence joins TRBV6-5 and TRBJ1-5; D remains unclear. This CDR3 region has 15 residues. V gave up 5 bases and J gave up 1 base, with 12 bases separating them. Germline V gene lookup returns CDR1 MNHEY and CDR2 SVGAGI.

The V and J genes are TRBV9 and TRBJ1-3, with unresolved D. Germline-derived CDR1 and CDR2 are SGDLS and YYNGEE. The CDR3 consists of 14 residues. Trimming stripped 3 bases from V and 5 bases from J, with 12 bases between. The CDR3 region is CASSAGLDRNTIYF. DNA for the CDR3: TGTGCCAGCAGCGCAGGCCTCGACCGAAACACCATATATTTT.

This clonotype was observed a handful of times. The chain recombines TRBV7-2 with TRBJ2-2, with a weak D call TRBD1 (6 bases). The CDR3 length is 16 residues. Germline V gene data show CDR1 as SGHTA and CDR2 as FQGNSA. V was trimmed by 0 bases and J by 1 base, leaving 9 bases between them. This chain's CDR3 is CASSLAGTRNTGELFF. The CDR3 DNA reads TGTGCCAGCAGCTTAGCCGGGACAAGGAACACCGGGGAGCTGTTTTTT. The full variable domain, its missing parts supplied by reference TRBV7-2 and TRBJ2-2, is GAGVSQSPSNKVTEKGKDVELRCDPISGHTALYWYRQSLGQGLEFLIYFQGNSAPDKSGLPSDRFSAERTGGSVSTLTIQRTQQEDSAVYLCASSLAGTRNTGELFFGEGSRLTVL.

This clonotype has ten or more counts. The genes are TRBV11-2 and TRBJ2-2; D uncertain. CDR3 size: 15 residues. Trimming removed 1 base at V and 4 bases at J, with 10 bases between. Germline assignment: CDR1 SGHAT and CDR2 FQNNGV. CDR3: CASSLVAFGTGELFF. CDR3 nucleotides: TGTGCCAGCAGCTTAGTCGCTTTTGGCACCGGGGAGCTGTTTTTT.

This clonotype was counted at least ten times. The rearrangement joins TRBV7-6 to TRBJ2-3, with D unresolved. The V gene lost 5 bases and the J gene lost 4 bases, with 10 bases spanning the gap. The CDR3 is 13 amino acids. Germline V CDR1 and CDR2: SGHVS, FNYEAQ. CDR3 protein: CASSAQVADTQYF. The CDR3 DNA reads TGTGCCAGCAGCGCCCAGGTGGCAGATACGCAGTATTTT.

The chain couples TRBV27 to TRBJ1-2; unclear D gene. This CDR3 contains 15 residues. Per germline, CDR1 MNHEY and CDR2 SMNVEV (reference sequence). Trimming shortened V by 6 bases and J by 0 bases, and 14 bases separated the two germline ends. The DNA of the CDR3 is TGTGCCAGCAGCCCGGACTCTCTCTCTAACTATGGCTACACCTTC. Translating it yields CASSPDSLSNYGYTF.

This clonotype was seen more than once but under ten times. The J gene is TRBJ2-1, the V gene TRBV6-6; TRBD1 is a possible D gene (5 bases). Trimming removed 6 bases at V and 7 bases at J, with 13 bases between. The CDR3 contains 13 residues. Germline assignment: CDR1 MNHNY and CDR2 SVGAGI (reference sequence). The CDR3: CASRVISGNEQFF. The CDR3 nucleotides are TGTGCCAGCAGAGTTATCTCAGGGAATGAGCAGTTCTTC.

This clonotype was seen a few times. The V gene is TRBV5-1, the J gene TRBJ1-4; 9 bases map to TRBD1. The CDR3 consists of 15 residues. CDR1 and CDR2 (germline): SGHRS, YFSETQ. The junction had 3 bases not matched to a gene; V was cut back by 5 bases and J by 1 base. The CDR3, as DNA: TGCGCCAGCAGACGGACAGGGGTAACTAATGAAAAACTGTTTTTT. Protein sequence: CASRRTGVTNEKLFF.

The rearrangement joins TRBV10-3 to TRBJ2-7, with 7 bases fitting TRBD2. V lost 6 bases to trimming and J lost 2 bases; unmatched junction nucleotides: 4. Per germline, CDR1 ENHRY and CDR2 SYGVKD. The CDR3 runs to 13 residues. CDR3 region: CAISSGLTYEQYF. The CDR3 region has the DNA TGTGCCATCAGCTCGGGACTAACCTACGAGCAGTACTTC.

This clonotype was detected only a few times. The rearrangement uses TRBV29-1 and TRBJ1-1, with TRBD1 matching 7 bases. The V and J ends lost 6 bases and 4 bases, in that order; junction bases with no gene match: 11. CDR3 length: 14 amino acids. From germline, CDR1 is SQVTM and CDR2 ANQGSEA. CDR3 amino acids: CSVLIRDSGTEAFF. The CDR3 DNA sequence: TGCAGCGTCCTAATCCGGGACAGCGGCACTGAAGCTTTCTTT.

This clonotype was seen repeatedly, ten times or more. This chain links TRBV12-3 or TRBV12-4 with TRBJ2-5, with 9 positions matching TRBD2. V was pared by 3 bases and J by 3 bases, with 2 bases of the junction left unmatched. The CDR3 runs 14 residues. The CDR3 here is CASSFRGGEETQYF. In DNA, the CDR3 is TGTGCCAGCAGTTTCCGCGGGGGGGAAGAGACCCAGTACTTC.

The chain joins TRBV5-1 to TRBJ1-2; D is unclear. Germline V lookup: CDR1 SGHRS, CDR2 YFSETQ. Trimming pared 2 bases from V and 2 bases from J, leaving 7 bases between. This CDR3 spans 13 amino acids. The CDR3 is CASSFSRNYGYTF. CDR3 nucleotides: TGCGCCAGCAGCTTTTCGAGAAACTATGGCTACACCTTC.

This chain joins TRBV5-1 and TRBJ2-3, with TRBD1 matching over 7 bases. The germline gives CDR1 SGHRS, CDR2 YFSETQ. This CDR3 region has 14 residues. V shed 6 bases and J 5 bases; nucleotides not matched to a gene: 9. As DNA, the CDR3 is TGCGCCAGCAATGGGGACAGAGTGGGAGATACGCAGTATTTT. Encoded protein: CASNGDRVGDTQYF. Supplemented by reference TRBV5-1 and TRBJ2-3, the full variable domain reads KAGVTQTPRYLIKTRGQQVTLSCSPISGHRSVSWYQQTPGQGLQFLFEYFSETQRNKGNFPGRFSGRQFSNSRSEMNVSTLELGDSALYLCASNGDRVGDTQYFGPGTRLTVL.

The rearrangement links TRBV30 to TRBJ2-7, with 7 bases identical to TRBD1. V shed 5 bases and J 4 bases; nucleotides not matched to a gene: 14. Germline loops: CDR1 GTSNPN, CDR2 SVGIG (reference sequence). The CDR3 has 15 amino acids. DNA of the CDR3: TGTGCCTGGGGCCGAGGGGACAGATTATCGTACGAGCAGTACTTC. Translation gives CAWGRGDRLSYEQYF.

This clonotype was observed at least ten times. V gene TRBV6-4 combines with J gene TRBJ2-5, with 7 bases fitting TRBD1. Per germline, CDR1 MRHNA and CDR2 SNTAGT. The trim removed 8 bases at V and 0 bases at J, leaving 15 bases unmatched. This CDR3 contains 17 residues. The CDR3 DNA sequence: TGTGCCAGCGCCGGGGACAGACAGGGAGATAACCAAGAGACCCAGTACTTC. As protein: CASAGDRQGDNQETQYF.

In its sample, this clonotype was seen a few times. The genes are TRBV7-9 and TRBJ1-1; TRBD1 agrees at 7 bases. In germline, CDR1 is SEHNR, CDR2 FQNEAQ (reference sequence). With 3 bases clipped from V and 8 bases from J, the junction kept 3 bases outside the gene matches. The CDR3 extends over 12 amino acids. This chain's CDR3 is CASSFDRAEAFF. In DNA, the CDR3 is TGTGCCAGCAGCTTCGACAGGGCCGAAGCTTTCTTT.

This clonotype was observed a handful of times. V gene TRBV24-1 combines with J gene TRBJ2-1; the D is unclear. Per germline, CDR1 KGHDR and CDR2 SFDVKD. The V end was cut by 4 bases, the J end by 4 bases, with 10 bases between. CDR3 length: 14 residues. The DNA for the CDR3 is TGTGCCACCAGTGACCCCCGGAGTTACAATGAGCAGTTCTTC. Protein: CATSDPRSYNEQFF.

A few counts support this clonotype. The V and J genes are TRBV6-5 and TRBJ2-1; TRBD2 matches 8 bases. The V gene's germline CDR1 is MNHEY and CDR2 SVGAGI. V lost 4 bases, J lost 4 bases, and 6 bases stayed unmatched. This CDR3 spans 15 amino acids. Written as DNA, the CDR3 is TGTGCCAGCAGTTCGACGGGGGGGGTTTACAATGAGCAGTTCTTC. Protein product: CASSSTGGVYNEQFF.

This clonotype was recorded a few times. The CDR3 loop reads CSARYSSYEQYF. CDR3 in DNA: TGCAGTGCTAGATACAGCTCCTACGAGCAGTACTTC. The rearrangement uses TRBV20-1 and TRBJ2-7; D remains ambiguous. CDR1 DFQATT and CDR2 SNEGSKA come from the germline V gene (reference sequence). The CDR3 extends over 12 amino acids. Trimming took off 2 bases at V and 0 bases at J, with 5 bases between the two ends.

This chain connects TRBV4-3 to TRBJ2-3; D possibly corresponds to TRBD2 (5 bases). The CDR3 extends over 14 amino acids. V lost 4 bases to trimming and J lost 5 bases, with 13 bases between them. CDR1 is LGHNA and CDR2 is YSLEER in the germline V gene. The CDR3: CASSPTPGIDTQYF. The CDR3 DNA reads as TGCGCCAGCAGCCCAACCCCGGGGATAGATACGCAGTATTTT.

The CDR3 loop reads CASSFRGANEQFF. The CDR3, as DNA: TGCGCCAGCAGCTTCAGAGGGGCCAATGAGCAGTTCTTC. V gene TRBV5-1 combines with J gene TRBJ2-1, with D perhaps assigned TRBD1 or TRBD2 (5 bases each). CDR1 and CDR2 from the germline V gene are SGHRS and YFSETQ. This CDR3 region has 13 residues. V shed 2 bases and J shed 6 bases, with 9 bases lying between them.

In its sample, this clonotype was seen many times. The genes are TRBV10-3 and TRBJ2-1; TRBD2 matches at 7 bases. The CDR3 is 15 amino acids. Germline assignment: CDR1 ENHRY and CDR2 SYGVKD. V was clipped by 6 bases and J by 8 bases; unmatched bases: 13. CDR3 DNA: TGTGCCATCAGCCCGGGGGGAGCGGGTGGGGATGAGCAGTTCTTC. Protein: CAISPGGAGGDEQFF.

This chain uses TRBV27 with TRBJ1-2; no clear D gene. Trimming stripped 3 bases from V and 3 bases from J, with 11 bases between. The CDR3 length is 14 residues. CDR1 and CDR2 (germline): MNHEY, SMNVEV (reference sequence). CDR3 sequence: CASSLSRADYGYTF. CDR3 bases: TGTGCCAGCAGTTTGTCTAGGGCGGACTATGGCTACACCTTC.

The chain's CDR3 is CTSEGTSGSGEQFF. In DNA form, the CDR3 reads TGCACCTCCGAAGGGACTAGCGGGTCGGGGGAGCAGTTCTTC. The V gene is TRBV20-1, the J gene TRBJ2-1; 12 bases align to TRBD2. The germline gives CDR1 DFQATT, CDR2 SNEGSKA (reference sequence). The CDR3 contains 14 residues.

This clonotype was detected only a few times. The rearrangement links TRBV7-8 to TRBJ1-5; D remains ambiguous. Trimming left V 0 bases short and J 5 bases short, with 11 bases between. This CDR3 has 15 residues. From germline, CDR1 is SGHVS and CDR2 FQNEAQ. Here the CDR3 reads CASSLAANYYQPQHF. Here the CDR3 DNA reads TGTGCCAGCAGCTTAGCGGCCAATTACTATCAGCCCCAGCATTTT.